A single sample is the source of the 2 T cell receptor beta chains below, sequenced in a study of blood T cell repertoires in COVID-19. TCRdb keeps only in-frame clones here, not all; method: immunoSEQ multiplex PCR. The table records 150,000 to 200,000 clones, 86% of them present only once. Material: PBMCs or T cells enriched from blood (not recorded which). The receptor source for this set is a woman aged 30 to 39 who had recovered from COVID-19.

CDR3 bases: TGCAGCGTTGAAAGGGGGGGGCACACCGGGGAGCTGTTTTTT. Protein product: CSVERGGHTGELFF. This chain joins TRBV29-1 and TRBJ2-2; D possibly corresponds to TRBD2 (7 bases). This CDR3 is 14 amino acids long. V dropped 2 bases and J dropped 3 bases, with 10 bases sitting between them. The germline gives CDR1 SQVTM, CDR2 ANQGSEA.

The chain recombines TRBV10-3 with TRBJ2-7; D is perhaps TRBD1 (5 bases). Germline CDR1 is ENHRY and CDR2 is SYGVKD. The length of the CDR3 is 14 residues. V lost 8 bases to trimming and J lost 13 bases, with 27 bases between them. In nucleotides, the CDR3 is TGTGCCATCGGGCCGACAGTTTCAGCCGTTCTACAATACTTC. It specifies CAIGPTVSAVLQYF.